Given below is one TCR beta chain in context. Germline lookup yields CDR1 SQVTM and CDR2 ANQGSEA. The CDR3 loop spans 15 amino acids. V lost 3 bases and J 0 bases, leaving 12 bases between the germline ends. This entry belongs to a study of early T cells in non-severe SARS-CoV-2 infection. Study summary: Unpaired chains resulted from sequencing bulk RNA of unsorted whole blood.

From the 5' RACE reads, TCRdb called clonotypes with MiXCR, one entry per CDR3 protein. There are 35,000 to 50,000 distinct CDR3 sequences in the sample; approximately 22% occur only once, and approximately 4.5% lies in the top ten. The sequence was obtained from an adult who was a healthcare worker with PCR-confirmed SARS-CoV-2 infection or an uninfected control (not recorded which). The specimen was whole blood, collected at baseline. This rearrangement joins TRBV29-1 to TRBJ2-4; D possibly corresponds to TRBD1 (6 bases). CDR3 region: CSVEGAAVAKNIQYF. In DNA, the CDR3 is TGCAGCGTTGAGGGGGCGGCGGTAGCCAAAAACATTCAGTACTTC.